This T cell receptor (beta chain) was sequenced during a study of CD8 T cells in ankylosing spondylitis. Study results and limitations: Enrichment of disease-linked clones was reportedly significant in matched ankylosing spondylitis synovial fluid. For ankylosing spondylitis blood, a TCR beta motif of 7 or 8 highly homologous variants appeared characteristic.

As regards this clonotype: The target antigen is unknown.

Quantitative 5'-RACE with molecular barcodes produced the TCR beta libraries. TCRdb fed the 5' RACE reads into MiXCR, producing one record per CDR3 protein. The sample holds around 280,000 distinct CDR3 sequences; around 18% are singletons and the top ten take 7.8%. CDR1 and CDR2 (germline): LGHDT, YNNKEL (reference sequence). The CDR3 has 15 amino acids. Germline trimming cut 6 bases from V and 4 bases from J; bases unmatched to any gene: 6. This chain connects TRBV3-1 to TRBJ2-3, with TRBD2 identical over 11 bases. Sequenced material: blood, either unsorted or a sorted T cell fraction (not recorded which). The receptor's source is a male donor with ankylosing spondylitis or in good health (not recorded which). The CDR3 is CASRLGLAEADTQYF. The CDR3 DNA reads TGTGCCAGCAGGTTGGGACTAGCGGAGGCAGATACGCAGTATTTT.